One and the same sample provided the 9 T cell receptor beta chains below, sequenced in a study of regulatory T cells in long-lasting Graves disease. HTBI primers from iRepertoire and Arm-PCR of CDR3 regions yielded the TCR beta libraries. TCRdb independently ran MiXCR on the multiplex PCR reads; one entry per CDR3 protein. The sample includes 450,000 to 600,000 distinct CDR3 sequences, roughly 14% of them seen just once. Time point described: newly diagnosed GD, antithyroid drugs for less than 3 months. The TCR library was made from RNA that had been extracted from PBMCs in TRIzol. This sample was also put to use in a study of T cells in Graves' hyperthyroidism and ophthalmopathy.

The specimen comprised peripheral blood mononuclear cells (PBMCs), sampled at new diagnosis, from a patient treated with antithyroid drugs. The receptor source for this set is a man aged 25-40 years with Graves disease.

This chain links TRBV19 with TRBJ2-5; D gene ambiguous. Germline CDR1 and CDR2: LNHDA and SQIVND (reference sequence). Deletions cut 8 bases from V and 2 bases from J, with 18 bases between. The CDR3 extends over 15 amino acids. CDR3 sequence (DNA): TGTGCCAGTGCGCGGTCTAACCCCCGACAAGAGACCCAGTACTTC. As protein: CASARSNPRQETQYF.

This rearrangement joins TRBV5-4 to TRBJ2-3, with D perhaps TRBD1 (5 bases). Germline CDR1 SGHNT, CDR2 YYREEE (reference sequence). This CDR3 comprises 13 residues. The V end lost 7 bases, the J end lost 2 bases, and 11 bases lay between the germline ends. CDR3: CASSAGITDTQYF. Here the CDR3 DNA reads TGTGCCAGCTCAGCAGGGATCACAGATACGCAGTATTTT.

This clonotype was seen a few times. CDR3 sequence (DNA): TGTGCCAGCAGCCAGGACAGGGGGTTTCACAATGAGCAGTTCTTC. Translated: CASSQDRGFHNEQFF. V usage is TRBV11-3 and J usage is TRBJ2-1, with 10 bases fitting TRBD1. The CDR3 runs to 15 residues. Germline CDR1 and CDR2: SGHNT and YENEEA. V dropped 5 bases and J dropped 5; count of bases not matched to a gene: 6.

This clonotype has at least ten counts. The rearrangement joins TRBV20-1 to TRBJ2-2; possibly TRBD2 for D (6 bases). The CDR3 is 13 residues long. CDR1 and CDR2 (germline): DFQATT, SNEGSKA (reference sequence). V lost 1 base and J lost 6, with 9 bases in between. The CDR3 reads CSARVGGAGELFF. The CDR3, as DNA: TGCAGTGCTAGAGTTGGAGGGGCCGGGGAGCTGTTTTTT.

CDR3: CASSNPGGTEAFF. The CDR3 DNA reads as TGTGCCAGCAGCAATCCAGGGGGCACTGAAGCTTTCTTT. The chain uses TRBV5-4 and TRBJ1-1, with 7 bases that match TRBD1. CDR1 SGHNT and CDR2 YYREEE come from the germline V gene (reference sequence). This CDR3 region has 13 residues. V shed 4 bases and J 4 bases; nucleotides not matched to a gene: 4.

V usage is TRBV2 and J usage is TRBJ2-1; 11 bases map to TRBD1. This CDR3 region has 17 residues. With V trimmed by 5 bases and J by 9 bases, 15 bases remained unmatched. CDR1 SNHLY and CDR2 FYNNEI come from the germline V gene. The CDR3 here is CASSRPAGTGGLGEQFF. DNA of the CDR3: TGTGCCAGCAGTAGACCAGCCGGGACAGGGGGGCTCGGTGAGCAGTTCTTC.

The chain uses TRBV6-5 and TRBJ1-2; D is unclear. CDR1 and CDR2 from the germline V gene are MNHEY and SVGAGI. This CDR3 has 14 residues. V gave up 2 bases and J gave up 8 bases, with 15 bases separating them. This chain's CDR3 is CASSYVSGSDGYTF. The CDR3 coding sequence is TGTGCCAGCAGTTACGTGTCCGGGAGTGACGGCTACACCTTC.

In this sample, this clonotype turned up many times. The V gene is TRBV11-2, the J gene TRBJ2-7; D unclear. Trimming left V 1 base short and J 1 base short, with 11 bases between. This CDR3 comprises 15 residues. Germline-derived CDR1 and CDR2 are SGHAT and FQNNGV. CDR3 loop: CASSLGLGKSYEQYF. DNA for the CDR3: TGTGCCAGCAGCTTAGGTCTAGGCAAATCCTACGAGCAGTACTTC.

This clonotype was counted many times. This chain connects TRBV10-1 to TRBJ2-3; the match to TRBD2 covers 10 bases. There are 16 residues in the CDR3. Germline CDR1 WNHNN, CDR2 SYGVQD (reference sequence). V was pared by 6 bases and J by 5 bases, with 11 bases of the junction left unmatched. CDR3 in amino acids: CASSDLLAGEVDTQYF. CDR3 DNA sequence: TGCGCCAGCAGCGACCTCCTAGCGGGAGAGGTAGATACGCAGTATTTT.